This T cell receptor (beta chain) was sequenced during a study of CD8 T cells in Susac syndrome. Study-wide results and caveats: The study recognized that the number of individuals in its TCR sequencing and HLA analysis was relatively small.

Negative isolation was used for CD8+ and CD4+ T cells, and FACS enrichment was applied to TEMRA cells. Points on this clonotype: Its specificity is not known.

Reverse transcription of 0.5 to 1 ug RNA was performed with random hexamers. TCRdb recomputed calls from the immunoSEQ multiplex PCR reads with MiXCR, one row per CDR3 protein. The table records over 130,000 distinct CDR3 sequences, 90% to 95% of them present only once. Specimen: CD4+ T cells from PBMCs. This TCR was sampled from a human donor with multiple sclerosis.

CDR3 sequence: CASSVASQSNYEQYF. In DNA form, the CDR3 reads TGTGCCAGCAGCGTAGCTTCTCAGTCGAACTACGAGCAGTACTTC. V and J are TRBV9 and TRBJ2-7; D gene unclear. The V and J ends lost 0 bases and 3 bases respectively, with 13 bases between them. The CDR3 has 15 residues. Per germline, CDR1 SGDLS and CDR2 YYNGEE.